This entry is about one TCR beta chain. The record originates from a study of shared clonotypes between healthy human individuals. TCRdb's table, derived via immunoSEQ multiplex PCR, lists solely in-frame clones and lacks some. Here the sample spans 1,500,000 or so clones, approximately 98.5% being singletons. Naive CD4+ cells were CD45RA-selected; the remaining cells were memory. The CDR3 runs to 14 residues. CDR1 MDHEN and CDR2 SYDVKM come from the germline V gene. The V gene lost 5 bases and the J gene lost 3 bases, with 14 bases spanning the gap. The receptor's source is a man younger than 40 in good health. The sequencing sample was made of naive CD4+ T cells sorted from blood. As for subset: CD45RA+ positively selected. The chain recombines TRBV28 with TRBJ2-7; D is ambiguous. CDR3 amino acids: CASSRSKGNYEQYF. The CDR3, as DNA: TGTGCCAGCAGTCGTTCTAAGGGAAACTACGAGCAGTACTTC.